Listed below are T cell receptor beta chains from one sample, sequenced in a study of blood T cells in healthy people across ages. TCRdb recomputed calls from the 5' RACE reads with MiXCR, one row per CDR3 protein. This table has 800,000 or so distinct CDR3 sequences, around 62% appearing once. Sample: blood. These receptors were taken from a man aged 30 to 45 in good health. Each CDR3 is given with its conserved first and last residue. The D gene is left open where the match is weak. Rows may omit the clone size; those that give it use once, few, many or a size class.

>-|TRBV9|TRBJ2-7|-
TGTGCCAGCAGCCCCGGGATATCCCCCTCCTACGAGCAGTACTTC
CASSPGISPSYEQYF
>once|TRBV20-1|TRBJ2-7|-
TGCAGTGCTAGGGGGGGAATCCGAACCTACGAGCAGTACTTC
CSARGGIRTYEQYF
>-|TRBV20-1|TRBJ2-3|TRBD1
TGCAGTGCTAGAGAGTGGGACAGGGTAGCAGATGCGCAGTATTTT
CSAREWDRVADAQYF
>-|TRBV6-5|TRBJ2-7|TRBD1
TGTGCCAGCAGACCCACGACAGGGGTGACCTACGAGCAGTACTTC
CASRPTTGVTYEQYF
>once|TRBV2|TRBJ2-7|-
TGTGCCAGCGCGGGACAGATCTCCTACGAGCAGTACTTC
CASAGQISYEQYF
>-|TRBV10-3|TRBJ1-2|TRBD1
TGTGCCATTTCCGGGACAGGGGACCACTATGGCTACACCTTC
CAISGTGDHYGYTF
>-|TRBV14|TRBJ1-5|-
TGTGCCAGCAGCCGGGACCATAGCAATCAGCCCCAGCATTTT
CASSRDHSNQPQHF
>-|TRBV29-1|TRBJ2-3|-
TGCAGCGTTGATCGAGGGATCACAGATACGCAGTATTTT
CSVDRGITDTQYF
>few|TRBV4-3|TRBJ2-3|-
TGCGCCAGCAGCCAAGGGGGAGTAGATACGCAGTATTTT
CASSQGGVDTQYF
>few|TRBV25-1|TRBJ2-6|-
TGTGCCAGCAGTGAATTTGGGGGCGCAGGATCTGGGGCCAACGTCCTGACTTTC
CASSEFGGAGSGANVLTF
>once|TRBV20-1|TRBJ2-7|TRBD1
TGCAGTGCACCTGACAGGGGGTCTCCTAACGAGCAGTACTTC
CSAPDRGSPNEQYF
>-|TRBV2|TRBJ1-5|-
TGTGCCAGCACCAGGGACGGCCAGCCCCAGCATTTT
CASTRDGQPQHF
>few|TRBV6-6|TRBJ2-7|-
TGTGCCAGCAGTTACCCCCCCAGCGAGCAGTACTTC
CASSYPPSEQYF
>-|TRBV6-2/TRBV6-3|TRBJ2-5|TRBD2
TGTGCCGCGGGACTATTGACCCAGTACTTC
CAAGLLTQYF
>-|TRBV20-1|TRBJ2-7|TRBD2
TGCAGTGCTAGACCCGGCGGGCGGGGGGTCTCCTACGAGCAGTACTTC
CSARPGGRGVSYEQYF
>once|TRBV7-9|TRBJ2-5|TRBD1
TGTGCCAGCAGCCCGGGATTGGACAGGGGGTTGGGTGAGCAGTACTTC
CASSPGLDRGLGEQYF
>few|TRBV6-2/TRBV6-3|TRBJ2-4|-
TGTGCCAGCAGTTACAGTGGCCATACAAACATTCAGTACTTC
CASSYSGHTNIQYF
>-|TRBV5-5|TRBJ2-3|-
TGTGCCAGCAGCTGGCAGTCAGCAGATACGCAGTATTTT
CASSWQSADTQYF
>-|TRBV7-3|TRBJ2-2|-
TGTGCCAGCAGCTTAACGGGGGAAGGGACCGGGGAGCTGTTTTTT
CASSLTGEGTGELFF
>many|TRBV18|TRBJ2-5|TRBD2
TGTGCCAGCTCACCGGGACTATTACAAGAGACCCAGTACTTC
CASSPGLLQETQYF
>-|TRBV29-1|TRBJ2-4|-
TGCAGCGCCGGAGGGGGGAACCAAAACATTCAGTACTTC
CSAGGGNQNIQYF
>-|TRBV4-3|TRBJ2-1|-
TGCGCCAGCAGCCAAGCCGGGATCCTCAATGAGCAGTTCTTC
CASSQAGILNEQFF